Reported below is one TCR beta chain. Its antigen is unidentified. The data originate from a study of chemoradiotherapy in HPV16-positive cancers. Study findings and constraints: The functional HPV-specific definition rests on just two HPV16-positive patients. HPV-responsive T-cell expansion during chemoradiotherapy was linked to improved recurrence-free survival in HPV16-positive patients.

The assay was immunoSEQ multiplex PCR, and TCRdb's table has in-frame clones only and misses some. The data show 7,000 or so clones, roughly nine tenths seen once. The CDR3 length is 14 residues. With V trimmed by 6 bases and J by 7 bases, 9 bases remained unmatched. CDR1 is LNHDA, CDR2 SQIVND, per germline (reference sequence). The receptor comes from a human donor with HPV-associated anogenital cancer. The V call is TRBV19, the J call TRBJ1-5; 7 bases line up with TRBD1. The material was obtained from a patient who underwent chemoradiotherapy. For the CDR3, the DNA is TGTGCCAGTAGGAAGACAGGGCAGGACCAGCCCCAGCATTTT. Amino acid sequence: CASRKTGQDQPQHF.